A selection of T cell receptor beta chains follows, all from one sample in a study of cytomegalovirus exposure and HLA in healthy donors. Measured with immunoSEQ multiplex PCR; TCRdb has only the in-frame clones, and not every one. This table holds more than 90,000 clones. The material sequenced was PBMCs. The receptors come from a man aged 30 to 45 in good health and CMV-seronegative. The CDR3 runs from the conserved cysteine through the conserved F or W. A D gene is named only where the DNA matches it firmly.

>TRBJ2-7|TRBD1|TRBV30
TGTGCCTGGAGCGGTATTCAGGGGGCATTCTACGAGCAGTACTTC
CAWSGIQGAFYEQYF
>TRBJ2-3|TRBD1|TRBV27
TGTGCCAGCAGTTTAGTGCCGGGGACAGGGGAGCCAGATACGCAGTATTTT
CASSLVPGTGEPDTQYF
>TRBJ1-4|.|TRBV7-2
TGTGCCAGCAGCTTAGCGGGGCTCACAACTAATGAAAAACTGTTTTTT
CASSLAGLTTNEKLFF
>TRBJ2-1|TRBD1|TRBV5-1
TGCGCCAGCAGTCCGGGCGACAGGGGGCAGTTCTTC
CASSPGDRGQFF
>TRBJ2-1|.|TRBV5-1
TGCGCCAGCAGCTTCCAGGGGGGTGGATCCTACAATGAGCAGTTCTTC
CASSFQGGGSYNEQFF
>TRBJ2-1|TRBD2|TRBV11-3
TGTGCCAGCAGCTTAGAGGGTAGCGGGGGGAGAAATGAGCAGTTCTTC
CASSLEGSGGRNEQFF
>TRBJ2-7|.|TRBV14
TGTGCCAGCAGCCGGACAGTCTACGAGCAGTACTTC
CASSRTVYEQYF
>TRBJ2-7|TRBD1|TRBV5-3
TGTGCCAGAAGCTTGTGGGACAGGGACTACGAGCAGTACTTC
CARSLWDRDYEQYF
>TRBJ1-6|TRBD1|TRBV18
TGTGCCAGCTCACCGACAGGGCGAGATTCACCCCTCCACTTT
CASSPTGRDSPLHF
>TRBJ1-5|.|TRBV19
TGTGCCAGTAGTTCCCGACAGGAATATCTGTATAATCAGCCCCAGCATTTT
CASSSRQEYLYNQPQHF
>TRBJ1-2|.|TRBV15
TGTGCCACCAGCAGAGATCAAATAGGGAGAGATCGTGGCTACACCTTC
CATSRDQIGRDRGYTF
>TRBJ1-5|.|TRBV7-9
TGTGCCAGCAGCTTAGGGGACATTAGCAATCAGCCCCAGCATTTT
CASSLGDISNQPQHF
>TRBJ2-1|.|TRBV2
TGTGCCAGCAGTGAAGCGGGGGGAACCTACAATGAGCAGTTCTTC
CASSEAGGTYNEQFF
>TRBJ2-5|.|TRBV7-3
TGTGCCAGCAGCTCCTACTTCCAAGAGACCCAGTACTTC
CASSSYFQETQYF
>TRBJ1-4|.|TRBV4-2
TGTGCCAGCAGCCAGTTTATCGGGGGGGCTAATGAAAAACTGTTTTTT
CASSQFIGGANEKLFF
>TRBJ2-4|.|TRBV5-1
TGCGCCAGCAGCTTGGAAGCCCCTGCCGGAAACATTCAGTACTTC
CASSLEAPAGNIQYF
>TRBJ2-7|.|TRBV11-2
TGTGCCAGCAGCTTAGTAGGGGGACACCTCTACGAGCAGTACTTC
CASSLVGGHLYEQYF
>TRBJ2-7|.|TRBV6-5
TGTGCCAGCAGCCCGGGGCATAGCGGCTCCTACGAGCAGTACTTC
CASSPGHSGSYEQYF
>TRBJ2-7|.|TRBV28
TGTGCCAGCAGTTTTGTTGGAGCCTACGAGCAGTACTTC
CASSFVGAYEQYF
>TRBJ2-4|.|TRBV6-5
TGTGCCAGCAGTTACTCCGGCGGCGTAACTAACATTCAGTACTTC
CASSYSGGVTNIQYF
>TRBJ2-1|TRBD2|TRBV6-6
TGTGCCAGCAGTTATAGTTCGGCGGGGGGGGATGAGCAGTTCTTC
CASSYSSAGGDEQFF
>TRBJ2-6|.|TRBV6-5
TGTGCCAGCAGTTACGGCAGGAACTCTGGGGCCAACGTCCTGACTTTC
CASSYGRNSGANVLTF
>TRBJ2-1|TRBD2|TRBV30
TGTGCCTGGAGTGCTAGGGCTAGCGGGGCTAGTGAGCAGTTCTTC
CAWSARASGASEQFF
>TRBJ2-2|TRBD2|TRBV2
TGTGCCAGCAGTGAACTAGCGGGGGGGCTAAACACCGGGGAGCTGTTTTTT
CASSELAGGLNTGELFF
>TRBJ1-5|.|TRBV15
TGTGCCACCAGCAGAGGTACATCCAGCAATCAGCCCCAGCATTTT
CATSRGTSSNQPQHF
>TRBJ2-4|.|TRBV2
TGTGCCAGCACAGACTCCTGGGGGCCCAAAAACATTCAGTACTTC
CASTDSWGPKNIQYF
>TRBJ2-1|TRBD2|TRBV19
TGTGCCAGTAGTATCCAGCGGGGGAAGACTGAGCAGTTCTTC
CASSIQRGKTEQFF
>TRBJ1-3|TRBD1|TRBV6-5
TGTGCCAGCAGTGCTCCGGGACAGGGGCGAGGCACCATATATTTT
CASSAPGQGRGTIYF
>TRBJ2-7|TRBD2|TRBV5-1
TGCGCCAGCAGGGTTCGGGCGGGGGGGAATTACGAGCAGTACTTC
CASRVRAGGNYEQYF
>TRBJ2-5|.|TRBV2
TGTGCCAGCAGTCACACCGGGGAAGAAGAGACCCAGTACTTC
CASSHTGEEETQYF
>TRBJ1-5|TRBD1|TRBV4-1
TGCGCCAGCAGCCAAGTTCAGGGGGGCGGTCAGCCCCAGCATTTT
CASSQVQGGGQPQHF
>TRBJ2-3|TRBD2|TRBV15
TGTGCCACCAGCAGAGATGGCGGGGGTGATACGCAGTATTTT
CATSRDGGGDTQYF
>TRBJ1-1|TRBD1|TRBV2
TGTGCCAGCATCGAACAGGGGTTGAACACTGAAGCTTTCTTT
CASIEQGLNTEAFF
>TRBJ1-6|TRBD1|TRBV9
TGTGCCAGCAGCGCCCAATCGGGACAGGGGAATTCACCCCTCCACTTT
CASSAQSGQGNSPLHF
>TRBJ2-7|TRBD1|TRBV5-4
TGTGCCAGCGGAGACAGGGACGTGAACGAGCAGTACTTC
CASGDRDVNEQYF
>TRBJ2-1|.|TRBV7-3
TGTGCCAGCAGCTTAATAGGCAGGGAATACAATGAGCAGTTCTTC
CASSLIGREYNEQFF
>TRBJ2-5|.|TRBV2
TGTGCCAGCACGCGACAGCCTAGACCCCAAGAGACCCAGTACTTC
CASTRQPRPQETQYF
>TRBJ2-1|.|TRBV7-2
TGTGCCAGCAGCCTAGACAGCCTCTACAATGAGCAGTTCTTC
CASSLDSLYNEQFF
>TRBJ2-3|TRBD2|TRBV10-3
TGTGCCATCAGTGAGTCGCCTAGCGGGGAATTGTCGTATTTT
CAISESPSGELSYF
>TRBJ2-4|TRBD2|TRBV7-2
TGTGCCAGCAGCTTGGAAGCGGGGGGGCTAAAATTAGCCAAAAACATTCAGTACTTC
CASSLEAGGLKLAKNIQYF
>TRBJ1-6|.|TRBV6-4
TGTGCCAGCACTCCCGGGGGGAATTCACCCCTCCACTTT
CASTPGGNSPLHF
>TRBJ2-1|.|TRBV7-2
TGTGCCAGCAGTTCGAGGGGGGGATACAATGAGCAGTTCTTC
CASSSRGGYNEQFF
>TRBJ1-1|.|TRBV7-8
TGTGCCAGCAGCCCCCAGGCAGGGGCTCTGAACACTGAAGCTTTCTTT
CASSPQAGALNTEAFF
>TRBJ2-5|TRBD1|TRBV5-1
TGCGCCAGCAGCTGGACAGGGACTGCTTACCAAGAGACCCAGTACTTC
CASSWTGTAYQETQYF
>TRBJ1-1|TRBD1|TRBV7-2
TGTGCCAGCAGCTTAGCGCCAGGGGGCAAAACTGAAGCTTTCTTT
CASSLAPGGKTEAFF
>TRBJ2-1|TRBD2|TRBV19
TGTGCCAGTAGCTCGACTAGCGGGGGGGCGGATGAGCAGTTCTTC
CASSSTSGGADEQFF
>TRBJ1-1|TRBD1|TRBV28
TGTGCCAGCGTTGAAGGACAGGGGCTAAACACTGAAGCTTTCTTT
CASVEGQGLNTEAFF
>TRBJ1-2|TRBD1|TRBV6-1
TGTGCCAGCAGTAGCGGCAGGGGGCTTGAAGGCTACACCTTC
CASSSGRGLEGYTF
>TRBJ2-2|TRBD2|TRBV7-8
TGTGCCAGCAGCAACCTAGCGGGGGTCACCCCAGCCGGGGAGCTGTTTTTT
CASSNLAGVTPAGELFF
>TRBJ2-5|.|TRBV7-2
TGTGCCAGCAGCTTAATGGGGCAGAACCAAGAGACCCAGTACTTC
CASSLMGQNQETQYF
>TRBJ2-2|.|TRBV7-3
TGTGCCAGCGGGGGCGCCACCGGGGAGCTGTTTTTT
CASGGATGELFF
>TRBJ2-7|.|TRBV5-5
TGTGCCAGCAGCTTGTGGAGCTACGAGCAGTACTTC
CASSLWSYEQYF
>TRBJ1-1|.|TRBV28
TGTGCCAGCAACGTAGGAACAGGGCACCTGGGAGCTTTCTTT
CASNVGTGHLGAFF
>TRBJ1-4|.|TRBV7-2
TGTGCCAGCAGCTTAGCTTCTTCTGCAACTAATGAAAAACTGTTTTTT
CASSLASSATNEKLFF
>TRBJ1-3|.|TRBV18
TGTGCCAGCTCACCTTGGACAGAGACCACGAACACCATATATTTT
CASSPWTETTNTIYF
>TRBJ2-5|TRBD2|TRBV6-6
TGTGCCAGCAGCTGGACGGGGGGTGGGGAGACCCAGTACTTC
CASSWTGGGETQYF
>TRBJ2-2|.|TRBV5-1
TGCGCCAGCAGCCCATTTACAGCGGCGAACACCGGGGAGCTGTTTTTT
CASSPFTAANTGELFF